This T cell receptor (beta chain) stems from a study of cytomegalovirus exposure and HLA in healthy donors. As to this clone: Its target is unknown.

Produced via immunoSEQ multiplex PCR; TCRdb's table is partial and in-frame only. The table records 220,000 or so clones, roughly 83% of them present only once. General study findings and limits: The TCR clusters that emerged in the first cohort tended, a later analysis found, to co-occur in the 120 or so validation repertoires. There were some public TCRs occurring in many donors, but most TCR sequences were rare. Associated with cytomegalovirus, according to the listing, were 150 to 200 TCR beta chains.

Among the approximately 110 subjects of the validation cohort, separate from the approximately 660-subject first cohort, were the donors. This sequence was found in a woman between 18 and 29 years old in good health and CMV-seronegative. The sequencing sample was made of PBMCs.

CDR3 protein: CASSPSRSGRDPDTQYF. Written as DNA, the CDR3 is TGTGCCAGCAGCCCCAGTAGAAGCGGGAGGGACCCAGATACGCAGTATTTT. V gene TRBV13 combines with J gene TRBJ2-3; 10 nucleotides align to TRBD2. Germline lookup yields CDR1 PRHDT and CDR2 FYEKMQ (reference sequence). The CDR3 has 17 residues. The V gene end was trimmed by 5 bases and the J gene end by 4 bases; junction bases not matched to a gene: 12.